The sequence of this T cell receptor beta chain was determined in a study of tumor and adjacent non-tumor tissue in lung cancer. Overall study: On average, productive TCRbeta reads reached a few million per sample. Whole-study findings and limits: Patients with more diverse tumor TCRs had worse survival. TCR diversity was significantly greater in tumor than normal lung tissue.

TCRbeta libraries were built with three rounds of nested PCR, modified from ARM-PCR. TCRdb processed the multiplex PCR reads anew with MiXCR; each CDR3 protein has one entry. Found here are 220,000 or so distinct CDR3 sequences, 60% to 85% of them singletons; the top ten hold 20% to 25%. This clonotype has just a few counts. No antigen is known for it. V lost 1 base and J 8 bases, leaving 8 bases between the germline ends. The length of the CDR3 is 12 residues. Germline V gives CDR1 SEHNR, CDR2 FQNEAQ (reference sequence). No cell sorting was done before RNA was extracted from the tissue. This clonotype was sampled from a man in his fifties or sixties with non-small cell lung cancer. The source material was lung tumor tissue. The J gene is TRBJ1-1, the V gene TRBV7-9; D is undetermined. CDR3: CASSLVPSEAFF. The CDR3 nucleotides are TGTGCCAGCAGCTTAGTTCCAAGCGAAGCTTTCTTT. The full variable domain, completed using reference TRBV7-9 and TRBJ1-1, is DTGVSQNPRHKITKRGQNVTFRCDPISEHNRLYWYRQTLGQGPEFLTYFQNEAQLEKSRLLSDRFSAERPKGSFSTLEIQRTEQGDSAMYLCASSLVPSEAFFGQGTRLTVV.